This TCR beta chain was found in a study of blood T cell repertoires in COVID-19. Per the germline V gene, CDR1 is MNHEY and CDR2 is SVGAGI. This CDR3 has 14 residues. V lost 0 bases and J 2 bases, leaving 7 bases between the germline ends. TCRdb keeps only in-frame clones here, not all; method: immunoSEQ multiplex PCR. The sample contains fewer than 250,000 clones, around 85% of which appear only once. The chain uses TRBV6-5 and TRBJ1-2; D remains ambiguous. Sequencing used PBMCs or T cells enriched from blood (not recorded which). This clonotype was sampled from a woman aged 30 to 39 who had recovered from COVID-19. CDR3 in amino acids: CASSYSRQNYGYTF. CDR3 sequence (DNA): TGTGCCAGCAGTTACTCGAGGCAGAACTATGGCTACACCTTC.